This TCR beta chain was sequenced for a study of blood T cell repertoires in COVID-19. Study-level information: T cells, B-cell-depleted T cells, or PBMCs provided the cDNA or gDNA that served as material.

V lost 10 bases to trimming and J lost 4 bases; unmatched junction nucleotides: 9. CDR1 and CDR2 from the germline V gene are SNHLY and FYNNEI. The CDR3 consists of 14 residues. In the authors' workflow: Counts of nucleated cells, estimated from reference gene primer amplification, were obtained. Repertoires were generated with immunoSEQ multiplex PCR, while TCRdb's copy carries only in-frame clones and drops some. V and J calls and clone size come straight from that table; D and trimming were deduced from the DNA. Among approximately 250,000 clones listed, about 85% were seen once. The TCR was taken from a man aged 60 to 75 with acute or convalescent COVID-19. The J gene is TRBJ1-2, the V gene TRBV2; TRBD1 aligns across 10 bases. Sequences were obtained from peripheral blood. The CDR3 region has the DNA TGTGCCACCCGACAGGGGGCAATAATCTATGGCTACACCTTC. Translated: CATRQGAIIYGYTF.